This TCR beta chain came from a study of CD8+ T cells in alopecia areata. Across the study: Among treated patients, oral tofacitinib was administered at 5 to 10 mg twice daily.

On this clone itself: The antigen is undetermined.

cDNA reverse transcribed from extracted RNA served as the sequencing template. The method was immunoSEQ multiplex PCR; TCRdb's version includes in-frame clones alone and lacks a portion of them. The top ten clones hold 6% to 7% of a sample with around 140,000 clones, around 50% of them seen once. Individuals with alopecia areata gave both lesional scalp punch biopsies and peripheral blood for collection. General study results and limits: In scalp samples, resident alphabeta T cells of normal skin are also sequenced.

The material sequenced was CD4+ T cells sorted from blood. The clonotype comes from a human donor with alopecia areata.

In DNA, the CDR3 is TGTGCCTGGAGTGACACGAACACCGGGGAGCTGTTTTTT. This sequence encodes CAWSDTNTGELFF. The rearrangement uses TRBV30 and TRBJ2-2; D unclear. Between the trimmed V and J ends, which lost 1 base and 0 bases, there was a span of 3 bases. This CDR3 is built from 13 residues. Germline CDR1 is GTSNPN and CDR2 is SVGIG (reference sequence).